These 15 T cell receptor beta chains were sequenced from one sample in a study of cytomegalovirus exposure and HLA in healthy donors. PCR amplification relied on 60 Vbeta primers (plus 13 Jbeta primers). Sequencing used immunoSEQ multiplex PCR; TCRdb keeps in-frame clones, though not all of them. The table lists some 140,000 clones, about 69% of them singletons. Sequencing was performed on PBMCs. Receptors originate from a man aged 25-45 years in good health and CMV-seronegative.

The V and J genes are TRBV10-3 and TRBJ2-5; D gene ambiguous. V was clipped by 0 bases and J by 5 bases, with 7 bases between them. CDR3 length equals 13 residues. Per the germline V gene, CDR1 is ENHRY and CDR2 is SYGVKD. The CDR3 coding sequence is TGTGCCATCAGTGAGTCTCAGTTGGAGACCCAGTACTTC. Its translation is CAISESQLETQYF.

The V gene is TRBV4-3, the J gene TRBJ2-7; D is unresolved. Trimming took off 3 bases at V and 2 bases at J, with 14 bases between the two ends. Germline V gene lookup returns CDR1 LGHNA and CDR2 YSLEER. This CDR3 spans 15 amino acids. CDR3 DNA: TGCGCCAGCAGCCATCGGAACGGGTTTGCCTACGAGCAGTACTTC. This sequence encodes CASSHRNGFAYEQYF.

The rearrangement uses TRBV9 and TRBJ2-7; tentative D call: TRBD1 (6 bases). The CDR3 consists of 14 residues. Trimming took off 3 bases at V and 4 bases at J, with 14 bases between the two ends. CDR1 and CDR2 (germline): SGDLS, YYNGEE. CDR3 sequence reads: CASSESATGYEQYF. The CDR3 DNA is TGTGCCAGCAGCGAGTCCGCGACAGGATACGAGCAGTACTTC.

J is TRBJ2-5 and V is TRBV15; the D is unclear. Trimming removed 6 bases at V and 2 bases at J, with 4 bases between. This CDR3 spans 11 amino acids. Germline lookup yields CDR1 LNHNV and CDR2 YYDKDF (reference sequence). In DNA form, the CDR3 reads TGTGCCACCAGTACTCAAGAGACCCAGTACTTC. It translates to CATSTQETQYF.

This chain joins TRBV29-1 and TRBJ1-1, with 10 bases that match TRBD1. Germline V gene lookup returns CDR1 SQVTM and CDR2 ANQGSEA. V trimming: 1 base; J trimming: 6 bases; junction bases outside the gene matches: 5. The CDR3 loop spans 14 amino acids. The CDR3 bases are TGCAGCGTTGAAGTGGGACAGGGGACCGCTGAAGCTTTCTTT. It translates to CSVEVGQGTAEAFF. Supplemented by reference TRBV29-1 and TRBJ1-1, the full variable domain reads SAVISQKPSRDICQRGTSLTIQCQVDSQVTMMFWYRQQPGQSLTLIATANQGSEATYESGFVIDKFPISRPNLTFSTLTVSNMSPEDSSIYLCSVEVGQGTAEAFFGQGTRLTVV.

CDR3 DNA sequence: TGTGCCAGCAGCTCTAAACAGGGGGCGAGCACCGGGGAGCTGTTTTTT. This translates into CASSSKQGASTGELFF. V and J are TRBV5-4 and TRBJ2-2, with TRBD1 identical over 9 bases. The CDR3 has 16 amino acids. Germline assignment: CDR1 SGHNT and CDR2 YYREEE (reference sequence). The ends lost 3 bases at V and 4 bases at J; junction bases unmatched: 7.

The chain uses TRBV9 and TRBJ2-7; D gene unclear. Germline-derived CDR1 and CDR2 are SGDLS and YYNGEE. The CDR3 runs 13 residues. Trimming left V 2 bases short and J 4 bases short, with 10 bases between. CDR3 protein: CASSVQSGYEQYF. CDR3 nucleotides: TGTGCCAGCAGCGTGCAGTCCGGGTACGAGCAGTACTTC.

This chain connects TRBV5-8 to TRBJ1-2; TRBD1 might be the D (5 bases). Trimming cost V 0 bases and J 2 bases, with 11 bases left between them. Germline V gives CDR1 SGHTS, CDR2 YDEGEE. This CDR3 has 15 amino acids. The DNA of the CDR3 is TGTGCCAGCAGCTTGGTGGGGCACGAGAACTATGGCTACACCTTC. Its translation: CASSLVGHENYGYTF. Full variable domain (remainder filled in from reference TRBV5-8 and TRBJ1-2): EAGVTQSPTHLIKTRGQQATLRCSPISGHTSVYWYQQALGLGLQFLLWYDEGEERNRGNFPPRFSGRQFPNYSSELNVNALELEDSALYLCASSLVGHENYGYTFGSGTRLTVV.

The genes are TRBV7-2 and TRBJ2-3, with 14 bases that match TRBD2. Germline-derived CDR1 and CDR2 are SGHTA and FQGNSA. The CDR3 is made up of 16 amino acids. After removal of 4 bases from V and 3 bases from J, the junction contained 3 bases not matched to a gene. The CDR3 sequence is CASSSRLAGGTDTQYF. The DNA for the CDR3 is TGTGCCAGCAGCTCCAGACTAGCGGGGGGGACAGATACGCAGTATTTT.

V is TRBV7-9 and J is TRBJ1-4; TRBD1 agrees at 7 bases. Germline CDR1 reads SEHNR; CDR2 reads FQNEAQ (reference sequence). J gave up 6 bases and V 7 bases, and 8 bases lay outside the gene matches. CDR3 size: 14 residues. CDR3 residues: CASNLDRVDEKLFF. In nucleotides, the CDR3 is TGTGCCAGCAACCTCGACAGGGTGGATGAAAAACTGTTTTTT.

The chain is built from TRBV27 and TRBJ2-2; 11 bases agree with TRBD2. CDR3 length: 16 residues. Germline trimming cut 3 bases from V and 8 bases from J; bases unmatched to any gene: 8. Germline V lookup: CDR1 MNHEY, CDR2 SMNVEV (reference sequence). The DNA of the CDR3 is TGTGCCAGCAGTTTGGTTCCTAGCGGGGGGCTTGGGGAGCTGTTTTTT. This sequence encodes CASSLVPSGGLGELFF.

This sequence joins TRBV6-5 and TRBJ1-2; D gene ambiguous. The CDR3 contains 13 residues. Germline V CDR1 and CDR2: MNHEY, SVGAGI. Between the trimmed V and J ends, which lost 6 bases and 3 bases, there was a span of 11 bases. CDR3 DNA: TGTGCCAGCAGCTACGTCGCGGACTATGGCTACACCTTC. Encoded protein: CASSYVADYGYTF.

This chain connects TRBV5-4 to TRBJ2-1; TRBD1 is a possible D gene (6 bases). The V gene lost 4 bases and the J gene lost 6 bases, with 14 bases spanning the gap. The germline gives CDR1 SGHNT, CDR2 YYREEE (reference sequence). CDR3 size: 14 residues. Here the CDR3 reads CASSDQQGSNEQFF. The CDR3 coding sequence is TGTGCCAGCAGCGACCAACAGGGAAGCAATGAGCAGTTCTTC. The full variable domain, rest sourced from reference TRBV5-4 and TRBJ2-1, is ETGVTQSPTHLIKTRGQQVTLRCSSQSGHNTVSWYQQALGQGPQFIFQYYREEENGRGNFPPRFSGLQFPNYSSELNVNALELDDSALYLCASSDQQGSNEQFFGPGTRLTVL.

A few counts support this clone. The V and J genes are TRBV25-1 and TRBJ1-1; the D is unclear. This CDR3 spans 14 amino acids. Trimming removed 5 bases from V and 0 bases from J, with 10 bases in between. CDR1 and CDR2 from the germline V gene are MGHDK and SYGVNS. Here the CDR3 DNA reads TGTGCCAGCAGTCTGGGTCAGGTGAACACTGAAGCTTTCTTT. This codes for CASSLGQVNTEAFF.

The rearrangement links TRBV6-5 to TRBJ2-2; 7 nucleotides match TRBD1. This CDR3 contains 15 residues. The ends lost 4 bases at V and 3 bases at J; junction bases unmatched: 5. CDR1 is MNHEY, CDR2 SVGAGI, per germline. CDR3 residues: CASSLRQGYTGELFF. The CDR3 region has the DNA TGTGCCAGCAGTTTGAGACAGGGATACACCGGGGAGCTGTTTTTT.